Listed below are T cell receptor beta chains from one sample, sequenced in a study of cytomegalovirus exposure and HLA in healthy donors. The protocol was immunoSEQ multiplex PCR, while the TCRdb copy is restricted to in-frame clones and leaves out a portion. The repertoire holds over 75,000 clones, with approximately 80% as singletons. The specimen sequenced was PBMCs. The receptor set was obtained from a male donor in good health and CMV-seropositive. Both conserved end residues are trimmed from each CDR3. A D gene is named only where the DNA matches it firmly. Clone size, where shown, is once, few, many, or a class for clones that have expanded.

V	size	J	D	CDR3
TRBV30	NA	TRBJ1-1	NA	AWSVPRGIAF
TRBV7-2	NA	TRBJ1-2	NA	ASSLQGGGGGNGYT
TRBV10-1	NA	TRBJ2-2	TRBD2	ASSGASGNTGELF
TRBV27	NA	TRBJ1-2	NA	ASSLSLTIGTPGGYT
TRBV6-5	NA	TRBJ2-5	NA	ASSLGGARETQY
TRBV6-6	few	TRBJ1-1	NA	ASSRRTGDTEAF
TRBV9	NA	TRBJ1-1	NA	ASSLRAGNTEAF
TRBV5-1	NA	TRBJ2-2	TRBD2	ASSPGGPSNTGELF
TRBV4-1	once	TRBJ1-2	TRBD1	ASSQGQEPSNYGYT
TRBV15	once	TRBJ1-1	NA	ATANDRNMNTEAF
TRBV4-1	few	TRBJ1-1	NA	ASSQGRGLNTEAF
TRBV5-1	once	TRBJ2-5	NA	ASSFSVDQETQY
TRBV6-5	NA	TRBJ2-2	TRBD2	ASSYSRGGAMGELF
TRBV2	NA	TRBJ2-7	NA	ASSDRQASSYEQY
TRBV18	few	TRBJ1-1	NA	ASSPDTEAF
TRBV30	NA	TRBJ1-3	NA	AWSAMGRASSGNTIY
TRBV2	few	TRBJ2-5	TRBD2	ASSLAGSQETQY
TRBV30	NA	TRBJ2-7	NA	AWSVREGGTYEQY
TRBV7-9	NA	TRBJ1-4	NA	ASSWGRSNEKLF
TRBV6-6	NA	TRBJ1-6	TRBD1	ASSKGQGPYNSPLH
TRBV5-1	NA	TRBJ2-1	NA	ASSGQSVREQF
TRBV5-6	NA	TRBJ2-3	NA	ASSSPQGRQY
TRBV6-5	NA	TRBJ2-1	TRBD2	ASSYWAGGDTEQF
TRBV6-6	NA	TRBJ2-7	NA	ASSHSYEQY
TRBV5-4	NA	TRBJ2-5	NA	ASSLRLQETQY
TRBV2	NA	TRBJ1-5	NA	ASTLREAQPQH
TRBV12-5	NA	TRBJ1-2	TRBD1	ASVRLMTGANYGYT
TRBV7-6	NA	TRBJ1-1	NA	ASSLRGNTEAF
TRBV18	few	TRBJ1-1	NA	ASSPLQGNTEAF
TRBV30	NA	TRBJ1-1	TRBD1	AGSGTGNTEAF
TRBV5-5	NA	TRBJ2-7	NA	ASSLAGDEQY
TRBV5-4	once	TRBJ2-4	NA	ASSGPGKNIQY
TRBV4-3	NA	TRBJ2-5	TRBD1	ASSQGDRVLYQETQY
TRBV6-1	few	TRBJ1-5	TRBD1	ASSGRGQGNQPQH
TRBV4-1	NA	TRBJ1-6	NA	ASSQEGAENSPLH
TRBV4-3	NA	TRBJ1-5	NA	ASSLSQGPQWPQH
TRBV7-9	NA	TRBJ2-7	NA	ASSAPGVRYEQY
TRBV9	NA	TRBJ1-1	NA	ASSRTGTPNTEAF
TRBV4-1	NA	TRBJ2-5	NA	ASSLGLGETQY
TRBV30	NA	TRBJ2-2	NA	AFYTGTGELF
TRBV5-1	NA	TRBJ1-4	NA	ASSSQPTQSNEKLF
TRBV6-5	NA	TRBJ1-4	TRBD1	ASSYSDRSKLF
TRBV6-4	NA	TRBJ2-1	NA	ASSDSAEGAVEQF
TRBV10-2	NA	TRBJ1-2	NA	ASRATGGYT
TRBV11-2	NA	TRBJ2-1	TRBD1	ASSLGQGQVYNEQF
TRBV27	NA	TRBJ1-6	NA	ASSLGAVGSPLH
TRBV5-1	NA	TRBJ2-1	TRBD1	ASSSDRGGYNEQF
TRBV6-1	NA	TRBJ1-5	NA	ASSEIEGQPQH
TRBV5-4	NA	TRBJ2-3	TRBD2	ASSGTSGGSTDTQY
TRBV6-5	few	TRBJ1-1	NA	ASSQAGAEAF
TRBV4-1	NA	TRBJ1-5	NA	ASSQEVGILQPQH
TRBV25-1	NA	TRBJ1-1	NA	ASSEYSANTEAF
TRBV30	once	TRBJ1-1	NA	AGGQGTKTEAF
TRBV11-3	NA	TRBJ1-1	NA	ASSPGVNTEAF
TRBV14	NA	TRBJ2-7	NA	ASSQVRNQGINTYEQY
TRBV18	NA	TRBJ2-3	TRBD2	ASSPPAGGSTDTQY
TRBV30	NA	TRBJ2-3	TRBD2	AWRDSGLSTDTQY
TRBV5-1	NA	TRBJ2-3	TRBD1	ASSSGQGAQVTDTQY
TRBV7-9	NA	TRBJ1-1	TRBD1	ASSLGTGFANTEAF